The T cell receptor (beta chain) under discussion was sequenced for a study of blood T cell repertoires in COVID-19. The wider study: In each case, the material was cDNA or gDNA derived from T cells, B-cell-depleted T cells, or PBMCs.

Some clones are missing from TCRdb's copy, which holds only in-frame ones; the method was immunoSEQ multiplex PCR. The table has fewer than 200,000 clones, 82% seen once. CDR1 MDHEN and CDR2 SYDVKM come from the germline V gene. This CDR3 has 15 amino acids. With V trimmed by 6 bases and J by 2 bases, 8 bases remained unmatched. The chain recombines TRBV28 with TRBJ2-5; TRBD2 aligns across 8 bases. The source of this sequence is a woman aged 40 to 50 with COVID-19, enrolled during active disease. The material sequenced was peripheral blood. CDR3: CASRPPGLGQETQYF. The CDR3 nucleotides read TGTGCCAGCAGGCCCCCGGGACTAGGACAAGAGACCCAGTACTTC.